This passage covers 6 T cell receptor beta chains from one sample sequenced in a study of blood T cells in healthy people across ages. The use of a sample-barcoded 5' primer and a J-beta primer mix characterized a second PCR of roughly 7 to 11 cycles. MiXCR was run by TCRdb on the 5' RACE reads, yielding one entry per CDR3 protein. This repertoire shows 550,000 to 600,000 distinct CDR3 sequences, 27% found once; its top ten account for under 20%. Specimen: blood. These receptors came from an older woman in good health.

The rearrangement joins TRBV21-1 to TRBJ1-5. TRBV21-1 corresponds to a pseudogene. The CDR3 totals 14 residues. CDR3 nucleotides: TGTGCCAGCAGCAAAGGTCCAGAAAATCAGCCCCAGCATTTT. It translates to CASSKGPENQPQHF.

V and J are TRBV5-1 and TRBJ1-2; the D gene is possibly TRBD1 (5 bases). V lost 0 bases, J lost 6 bases, and 15 bases lay in between. Germline lookup yields CDR1 SGHRS and CDR2 YFSETQ. CDR3 size: 15 residues. CDR3 loop: CASSLAGQVKDGYTF. In DNA form, the CDR3 reads TGCGCCAGCAGCTTGGCAGGGCAAGTAAAGGATGGCTACACCTTC. Filled out from reference TRBV5-1 and TRBJ1-2, the complete variable domain reads KAGVTQTPRYLIKTRGQQVTLSCSPISGHRSVSWYQQTPGQGLQFLFEYFSETQRNKGNFPGRFSGRQFSNSRSEMNVSTLELGDSALYLCASSLAGQVKDGYTFGSGTRLTVV.

The CDR3 sequence is CAISEGSNQPQHF. DNA for the CDR3: TGTGCCATCAGTGAGGGTAGCAATCAGCCCCAGCATTTT. The genes are TRBV10-3 and TRBJ1-5; D gene ambiguous. The ends were cut back, 2 bases at V and 0 bases at J, with 2 bases in the middle. Germline CDR1 is ENHRY and CDR2 is SYGVKD. This CDR3 has 13 residues.

The rearrangement links TRBV7-2 to TRBJ2-5, with D unresolved. CDR3 length: 12 residues. V was pared by 3 bases and J by 7 bases, with 9 bases between. The germline gives CDR1 SGHTA, CDR2 FQGNSA. The CDR3 sequence: CASSFGTGTQYF. CDR3 DNA sequence: TGTGCCAGCAGCTTTGGAACGGGGACCCAGTACTTC.

The chain has TRBV19 and TRBJ1-2; D may be TRBD1 (5 bases). Between the trimmed V and J ends, which lost 2 bases and 4 bases, there was a span of 11 bases. The V gene's germline CDR1 is LNHDA and CDR2 SQIVND (reference sequence). The CDR3 totals 14 residues. CDR3 in amino acids: CASSITQGGYGYTF. In nucleotides, the CDR3 is TGTGCCAGTAGTATAACGCAGGGAGGCTATGGCTACACCTTC.

This chain uses TRBV4-1 with TRBJ1-6, with D hard to call. This CDR3 has 15 residues. From germline, CDR1 is MGHRA and CDR2 YSYEKL. V lost 2 bases and J lost 7, with 12 bases in between. CDR3 coding DNA: TGCGCCAGCAGCCAAAGGGAAGGCAGAAATTCACCCCTCCACTTT. Encoded protein: CASSQREGRNSPLHF.